This passage covers 2 T cell receptor beta chains from one sample sequenced in a study of blood T cell repertoires in COVID-19. Measured with immunoSEQ multiplex PCR; TCRdb has only the in-frame clones, and not every one. Of about 76,000 clones in the sample, roughly 91% are singletons; the top ten hold 1%. Sample: peripheral blood. All receptors come from a woman aged 50 to 60 in a cohort sampled during active COVID-19.

J is TRBJ2-1 and V is TRBV7-8, with 7 nucleotides matching TRBD2. The CDR3 is made up of 20 amino acids. The trim removed 5 bases at V and 5 bases at J, leaving 24 bases unmatched. Germline loops: CDR1 SGHVS, CDR2 FQNEAQ. CDR3: CASSNSQGGPSLGNNNEQFF. CDR3 coding DNA: TGTGCCAGCAGCAACTCCCAGGGAGGGCCCTCTTTGGGGAACAACAATGAGCAGTTCTTC.

This rearrangement joins TRBV27 to TRBJ2-1; tentative D call: TRBD2 (6 bases). The CDR3 loop spans 15 amino acids. The germline V gene has CDR1 MNHEY and CDR2 SMNVEV (reference sequence). Trimming stripped 3 bases from V and 5 bases from J, with 14 bases between. CDR3 nucleotide sequence: TGTGCCAGCAGTTTTACCGGGAGCAGAGACAATGAGCAGTTCTTC. Protein: CASSFTGSRDNEQFF.